The rows below give T cell receptor beta chains drawn from one sample of a study of blood T cell repertoires in COVID-19. Here immunoSEQ multiplex PCR was the method, and the copy in TCRdb shows in-frame clones only, minus some. The profile shows 250,000 to 400,000 clones, 88% of them singletons. Sequencing was done on a sample of peripheral blood. The receptors come from a woman aged 30 to 39 with COVID-19, enrolled during active disease. The CDR3 runs from the conserved cysteine through the conserved F or W. Each record gives: D gene, clone size, V gene, J gene, CDR3 protein, CDR3 DNA. The D gene is left open where the match is weak. Size values are once, few and many counts, or a class for expanded clones, and some rows have none.

NA	NA	TRBV6-1	TRBJ1-4	CASSDVDRVYGEKLFF	TGTGCCAGCAGTGACGTTGACCGGGTCTATGGTGAAAAACTGTTTTTT
NA	NA	TRBV7-2	TRBJ1-1	CASSLAGLQDTEAFF	TGTGCCAGCAGCTTAGCCGGACTTCAAGACACTGAAGCTTTCTTT
TRBD1	NA	TRBV4-2	TRBJ2-1	CASSQPGQGASYNEQFF	TGTGCCAGCAGCCAGCCCGGACAGGGGGCCTCCTACAATGAGCAGTTCTTC
NA	NA	TRBV7-2	TRBJ1-1	CASSFQQGGPTEAFF	TGTGCCAGCAGCTTTCAACAGGGTGGGCCCACTGAAGCTTTCTTT
NA	NA	TRBV12-3/TRBV12-4	TRBJ2-7	CASSLEQGREQYF	TGTGCCAGCAGCCTAGAGCAGGGGCGCGAGCAGTACTTC
NA	NA	TRBV5-4	TRBJ1-1	CASSAARRLPEAFF	TGTGCCAGCAGCGCCGCCAGGCGTCTCCCTGAAGCTTTCTTT
NA	NA	TRBV15	TRBJ2-3	CATSRGVPPGDTQYF	TGTGCCACCAGCAGAGGTGTACCCCCGGGGGATACGCAGTATTTT
TRBD2	many	TRBV4-2	TRBJ2-2	CASSRGGETGELFF	TGTGCCAGCAGCCGGGGAGGGGAAACCGGGGAGCTGTTTTTT
TRBD1	NA	TRBV11-3	TRBJ1-4	CASSEWGQGNILFF	TGTGCCAGCAGCGAGTGGGGACAGGGGAACATACTGTTTTTT
TRBD1	NA	TRBV28	TRBJ1-5	CASSRPGQINQPQHF	TGTGCCAGCAGCAGGCCGGGACAGATCAATCAGCCCCAGCATTTT
NA	NA	TRBV6-2/TRBV6-3	TRBJ1-1	CASSDPPGTEAFF	TGTGCCAGCAGTGACCCTCCGGGGACTGAAGCTTTCTTT
NA	NA	TRBV5-6	TRBJ1-6	CASSLEGRVDSPLHF	TGTGCCAGCAGCTTGGAGGGCAGGGTTGATTCACCCCTCCACTTT
NA	NA	TRBV6-6	TRBJ1-5	CASSRQENQPQHF	TGTGCCAGCAGTCGACAGGAAAATCAGCCCCAGCATTTT
TRBD1	NA	TRBV5-1	TRBJ1-6	CASSLQGNSALNSPLHF	TGCGCCAGCAGCTTACAGGGGAACTCAGCCCTTAATTCACCCCTCCACTTT
NA	NA	TRBV4-3	TRBJ1-6	CASSQEIAGRSYNSPLHF	TGCGCCAGCAGCCAAGAAATCGCAGGGAGGTCCTATAATTCACCCCTCCACTTT
NA	NA	TRBV12-3/TRBV12-4	TRBJ2-2	CASSSSAWELFF	TGTGCCAGCAGTTCCAGTGCCTGGGAGCTGTTTTTT
NA	once	TRBV27	TRBJ1-6	CARWPRVPPGTPRNSPLHF	TGTGCCAGGTGGCCAAGAGTTCCGCCCGGGACACCTAGGAATTCACCCCTCCACTTT
TRBD2	NA	TRBV4-1	TRBJ2-1	CASSQDPLAGGFNEQFF	TGCGCCAGCAGCCAAGACCCACTAGCGGGGGGTTTTAATGAGCAGTTCTTC
NA	few	TRBV11-2	TRBJ2-3	CASSRRDGRDTQYF	TGTGCCAGCAGCCGTCGGGATGGGAGGGATACGCAGTATTTT
TRBD1	NA	TRBV18	TRBJ1-4	CASSPARQGQGEKLFF	TGTGCCAGCTCACCAGCCCGACAGGGACAGGGAGAAAAACTGTTTTTT
TRBD1	few	TRBV19	TRBJ1-5	CASTITGGHQPQHF	TGTGCCAGTACCATTACAGGGGGCCATCAGCCCCAGCATTTT
NA	NA	TRBV28	TRBJ2-6	CASSWGVIGANVLTF	TGTGCCAGCAGTTGGGGGGTGATCGGGGCCAACGTCCTGACTTTC
NA	NA	TRBV7-2	TRBJ1-1	CASSLAGVNTEAFF	TGTGCCAGCAGCTTAGCCGGGGTGAACACTGAAGCTTTCTTT
TRBD1	NA	TRBV5-5	TRBJ1-2	CASSLTGTAVYGYTF	TGTGCCAGCAGCTTAACCGGGACAGCAGTATATGGCTACACCTTC
NA	NA	TRBV27	TRBJ2-1	CASSYRVLYEQFF	TGTGCCAGCAGTTACAGGGTTCTGTATGAGCAGTTCTTC
NA	NA	TRBV7-9	TRBJ1-6	CASSLTGGGSPLHF	TGTGCCAGCAGCTTAACCGGCGGGGGTTCACCCCTCCACTTT
TRBD1	NA	TRBV7-2	TRBJ1-2	CASNPYLQGARYGYTF	TGTGCCAGCAACCCTTACTTACAGGGGGCGCGGTATGGCTACACCTTC
NA	once	TRBV14	TRBJ1-1	CASSFRRGGNTEAFF	TGTGCCAGCAGCTTTCGACGGGGAGGGAACACTGAAGCTTTCTTT
TRBD2	NA	TRBV2	TRBJ2-3	CASRDDWRGGNTDTQYF	TGTGCCAGCAGGGACGACTGGCGCGGGGGGAACACAGATACGCAGTATTTT
NA	few	TRBV6-6	TRBJ2-5	CASSYSGQPEETQYF	TGTGCCAGCAGTTACTCAGGACAGCCTGAAGAGACCCAGTACTTC
TRBD1	NA	TRBV30	TRBJ2-3	CAWDRGEDTQYF	TGTGCCTGGGACAGGGGGGAGGATACGCAGTATTTT
TRBD1	NA	TRBV30	TRBJ2-7	CAWSQTGDEQYF	TGTGCCTGGAGCCAGACAGGGGACGAGCAGTACTTC
TRBD1	NA	TRBV5-1	TRBJ2-2	CASSPRQGPTGELFF	TGCGCCAGCAGCCCTAGACAGGGCCCTACCGGGGAGCTGTTTTTT
TRBD1	few	TRBV6-5	TRBJ1-2	CASSSTGWDYGYTF	TGTGCCAGCAGTTCGACAGGGTGGGACTATGGCTACACCTTC
NA	NA	TRBV21-1	TRBJ2-3	CASSRLKDRTKSTDTQYF	TGTGCCAGCAGCCGTCTTAAGGACAGGACAAAGTCCACAGATACGCAGTATTTT
TRBD1	NA	TRBV2	TRBJ1-1	CASGDDRDNTEAFF	TGTGCCAGCGGGGACGACAGGGACAACACTGAAGCTTTCTTT
TRBD2	NA	TRBV7-3	TRBJ2-5	CASSAGTSGQETQYF	TGTGCCAGCAGTGCCGGGACTAGCGGCCAAGAGACCCAGTACTTC
NA	NA	TRBV3-1/TRBV3-2	TRBJ1-3	CASSQDRGASRPGNTIYF	TGTGCCAGCAGCCAAGATCGTGGTGCCTCGCGGCCTGGAAACACCATATATTTT
NA	NA	TRBV12-5	TRBJ2-2	CASGLVEGLNTGELFF	TGTGCTAGTGGTTTGGTAGAGGGTTTGAACACCGGGGAGCTGTTTTTT
TRBD1	NA	TRBV27	TRBJ1-5	CASRRQGQGYNQPQHF	TGTGCCAGCAGGCGACAGGGGCAAGGCTACAATCAGCCCCAGCATTTT
NA	NA	TRBV27	TRBJ2-7	CASSLHGRRGRTYEQYF	TGTGCCAGCAGTTTACATGGCCGGCGGGGGCGTACCTACGAGCAGTACTTC
TRBD1	NA	TRBV28	TRBJ1-3	CASSFAPGQGANLAGNTIYF	TGTGCCAGCAGTTTTGCGCCCGGACAGGGGGCAAATCTAGCAGGAAACACCATATATTTT
NA	NA	TRBV10-1	TRBJ1-2	CASPRGTQNGYTF	TGCGCCAGCCCGAGGGGGACACAAAATGGCTACACCTTC
NA	NA	TRBV7-6	TRBJ2-2	CASSSGTTKYGELFF	TGTGCCAGCAGCTCGGGAACTACAAAATACGGGGAGCTGTTTTTT
TRBD1	once	TRBV4-1	TRBJ1-5	CASSVDRAGNQPQHF	TGCGCCAGCAGCGTTGACAGGGCTGGCAATCAGCCCCAGCATTTT
NA	NA	TRBV13	TRBJ1-1	CASSLVPNRAFF	TGTGCCAGCAGCTTAGTACCGAATCGGGCTTTCTTT